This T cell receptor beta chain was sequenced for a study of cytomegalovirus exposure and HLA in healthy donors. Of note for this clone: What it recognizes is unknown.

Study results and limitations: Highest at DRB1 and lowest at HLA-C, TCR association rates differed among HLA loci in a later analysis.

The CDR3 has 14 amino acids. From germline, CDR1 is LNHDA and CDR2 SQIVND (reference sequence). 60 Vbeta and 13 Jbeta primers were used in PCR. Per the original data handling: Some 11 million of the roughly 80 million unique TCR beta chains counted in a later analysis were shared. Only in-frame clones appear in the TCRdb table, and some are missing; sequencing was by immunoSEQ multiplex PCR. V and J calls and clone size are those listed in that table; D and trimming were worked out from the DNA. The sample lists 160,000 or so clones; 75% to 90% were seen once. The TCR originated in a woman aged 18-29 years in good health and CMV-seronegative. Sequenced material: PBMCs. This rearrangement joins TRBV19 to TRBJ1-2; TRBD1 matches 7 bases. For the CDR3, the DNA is TGTGCGACTAACCGGGACAGTCTTAACTATGGCTACACCTTC. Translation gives CATNRDSLNYGYTF.